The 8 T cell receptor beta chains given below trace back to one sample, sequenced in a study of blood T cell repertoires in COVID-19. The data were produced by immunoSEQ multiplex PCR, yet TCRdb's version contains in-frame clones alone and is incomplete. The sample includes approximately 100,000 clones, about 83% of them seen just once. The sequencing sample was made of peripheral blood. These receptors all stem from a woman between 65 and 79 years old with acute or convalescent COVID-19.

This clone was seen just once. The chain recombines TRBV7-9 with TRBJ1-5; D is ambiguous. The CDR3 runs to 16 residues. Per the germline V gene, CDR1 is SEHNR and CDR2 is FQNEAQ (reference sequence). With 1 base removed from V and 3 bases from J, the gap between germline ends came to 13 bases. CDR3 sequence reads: CASSLVSGQLNQPQHF. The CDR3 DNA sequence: TGTGCCAGCAGCTTAGTTTCTGGGCAACTCAATCAGCCCCAGCATTTT.

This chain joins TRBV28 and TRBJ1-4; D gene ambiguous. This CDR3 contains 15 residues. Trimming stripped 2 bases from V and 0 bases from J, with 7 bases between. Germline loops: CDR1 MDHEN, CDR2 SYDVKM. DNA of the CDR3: TGTGCCAGCAGTTTAGGGCAGACAACTAATGAAAAACTGTTTTTT. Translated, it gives CASSLGQTTNEKLFF.

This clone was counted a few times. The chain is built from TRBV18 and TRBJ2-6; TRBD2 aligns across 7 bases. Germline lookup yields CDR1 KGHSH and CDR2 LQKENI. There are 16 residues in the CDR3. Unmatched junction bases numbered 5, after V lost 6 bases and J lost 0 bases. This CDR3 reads CASSRLADSGANVLTF. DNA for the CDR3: TGTGCCAGCTCGAGACTAGCAGACTCTGGGGCCAACGTCCTGACTTTC. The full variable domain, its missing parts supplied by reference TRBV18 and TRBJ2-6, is NAGVMQNPRHLVRRRGQEARLRCSPMKGHSHVYWYRQLPEEGLKFMVYLQKENIIDESGMPKERFSAEFPKEGPSILRIQQVVRGDSAAYFCASSRLADSGANVLTFGAGSRLTVL.

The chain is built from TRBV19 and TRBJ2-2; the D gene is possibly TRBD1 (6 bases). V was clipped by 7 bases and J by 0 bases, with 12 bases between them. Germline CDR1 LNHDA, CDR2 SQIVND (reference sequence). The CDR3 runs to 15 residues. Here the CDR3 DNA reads TGTGCCAGTACCACACAGGGTTCGAACACCGGGGAGCTGTTTTTT. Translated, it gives CASTTQGSNTGELFF. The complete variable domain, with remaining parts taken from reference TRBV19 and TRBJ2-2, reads DGGITQSPKYLFRKEGQNVTLSCEQNLNHDAMYWYRQDPGQGLRLIYYSQIVNDFQKGDIAEGYSVSREKKESFPLTVTSAQKNPTAFYLCASTTQGSNTGELFFGEGSRLTVL.

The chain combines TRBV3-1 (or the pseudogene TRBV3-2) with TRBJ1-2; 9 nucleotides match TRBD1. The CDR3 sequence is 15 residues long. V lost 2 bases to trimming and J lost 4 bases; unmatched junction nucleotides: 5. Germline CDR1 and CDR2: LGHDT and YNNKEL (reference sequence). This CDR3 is CASSQPGQGIYGYTF. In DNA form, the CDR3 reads TGTGCCAGCAGCCAACCGGGACAGGGAATCTATGGCTACACCTTC.

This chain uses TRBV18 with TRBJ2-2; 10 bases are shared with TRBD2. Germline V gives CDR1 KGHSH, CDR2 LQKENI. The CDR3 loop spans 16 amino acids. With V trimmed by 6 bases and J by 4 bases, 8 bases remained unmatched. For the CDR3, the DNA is TGTGCCAGCTCCTATAGGACTAGCGGACGCACCGGGGAGCTGTTTTTT. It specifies CASSYRTSGRTGELFF.

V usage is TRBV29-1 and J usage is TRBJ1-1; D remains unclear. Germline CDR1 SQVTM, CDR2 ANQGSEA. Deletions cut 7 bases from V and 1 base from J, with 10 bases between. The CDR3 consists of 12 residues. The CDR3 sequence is CSAGVGNTEAFF. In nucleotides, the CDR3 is TGCAGCGCGGGTGTCGGGAACACTGAAGCTTTCTTT. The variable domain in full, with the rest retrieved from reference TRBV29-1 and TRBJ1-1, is SAVISQKPSRDICQRGTSLTIQCQVDSQVTMMFWYRQQPGQSLTLIATANQGSEATYESGFVIDKFPISRPNLTFSTLTVSNMSPEDSSIYLCSAGVGNTEAFFGQGTRLTVV.

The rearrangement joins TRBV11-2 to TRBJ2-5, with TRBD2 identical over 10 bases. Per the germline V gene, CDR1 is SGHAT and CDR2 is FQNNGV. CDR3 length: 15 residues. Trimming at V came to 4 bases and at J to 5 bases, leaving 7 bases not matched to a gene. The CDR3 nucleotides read TGTGCCAGCAGCTCCAGCGGGGGGGAGACGGAGACCCAGTACTTC. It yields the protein CASSSSGGETETQYF.